This is a list of T cell receptor beta chains from one sample in a study of blood T cell repertoires in COVID-19. Libraries were prepared by immunoSEQ multiplex PCR; TCRdb keeps only in-frame clonotypes and omits some of them. There are 95,000 to 150,000 clones in the sample; 79% occur only once, and under 5% lies in the top ten. The sample taken for sequencing was peripheral blood. The receptors shown here come from a woman aged 80 or older with acute or convalescent COVID-19. The CDR3 runs from the conserved cysteine through the conserved F or W. Each record gives: V gene, clone size, D gene, J gene, CDR3 protein, CDR3 DNA. A D gene is named only where the DNA matches it firmly. A row's size may be missing; if present it is once, few, many or a size class.

TRBV27,once,TRBD1,TRBJ1-6,CASRAGGLYSPLHF,TGTGCCAGCAGGGCAGGGGGACTGTATTCACCCCTCCACTTT
TRBV6-1,.,.,TRBJ1-1,CASSEGSGLPAEAFF,TGTGCCAGCAGTGAAGGGTCAGGGTTACCAGCTGAAGCTTTCTTT
TRBV4-2,.,TRBD1,TRBJ1-2,CASSQGDSLYGYTF,TGTGCCAGCAGCCAAGGGGACAGTCTCTATGGCTACACCTTC
TRBV4-3,few,TRBD2,TRBJ2-1,CASSQGSGGAYEQFF,TGCGCCAGCAGCCAAGGTAGCGGGGGGGCGTATGAGCAGTTCTTC
TRBV3-1/TRBV3-2,few,TRBD1,TRBJ1-3,CASSRLGQGANTIYF,TGTGCCAGCAGCCGTCTAGGACAGGGGGCAAACACCATATATTTT
TRBV29-1,few,.,TRBJ2-1,CSAGIVDEQFF,TGCAGCGCCGGCATCGTCGATGAGCAGTTCTTC
TRBV29-1,.,.,TRBJ2-4,CSVAVPVDIQYF,TGCAGCGTTGCCGTTCCTGTAGACATTCAGTACTTC
TRBV20-1,.,TRBD2,TRBJ2-4,CSASGTSGRPLAKNIQYF,TGCAGTGCTAGTGGCACTAGCGGGAGGCCCCTAGCCAAAAACATTCAGTACTTC
TRBV19,few,.,TRBJ1-1,CASTPGTRNTEAFF,TGTGCCAGTACCCCAGGTACCAGGAACACTGAAGCTTTCTTT
TRBV12-3/TRBV12-4,.,.,TRBJ1-1,CASSLGTEAEAFF,TGTGCCAGCAGTTTAGGGACAGAGGCTGAAGCTTTCTTT
TRBV28,.,TRBD1,TRBJ1-4,CASSLEGAPTNEKLFF,TGTGCCAGCAGTTTAGAGGGGGCGCCTACTAATGAAAAACTGTTTTTT
TRBV7-8,.,.,TRBJ1-1,CASSLGRVPNTEAFF,TGTGCCAGCAGCTTGGGGAGAGTCCCGAACACTGAAGCTTTCTTT
TRBV18,.,TRBD1,TRBJ1-1,CASSPRTGENTEAFF,TGTGCCAGCTCACCCCGGACAGGGGAGAACACTGAAGCTTTCTTT
TRBV4-3,.,.,TRBJ1-2,CASSQADSRGGYGYTF,TGCGCCAGCAGCCAAGCGGACAGTCGGGGCGGCTATGGCTACACCTTC
TRBV7-9,.,TRBD1,TRBJ1-4,CASSLGQGGNEKLFF,TGTGCCAGCAGCTTAGGACAGGGGGGGAATGAAAAACTGTTTTTT
TRBV10-3,.,.,TRBJ1-4,CAISFAREGNEKLFF,TGTGCCATCAGTTTCGCTCGGGAGGGCAATGAAAAACTGTTTTTT
TRBV28,.,.,TRBJ1-1,CASSFGQEAFF,TGTGCCAGCAGTTTTGGTCAGGAAGCTTTCTTT
TRBV6-4,.,.,TRBJ1-1,CASSDSIESLGGNTEAFF,TGTGCCAGCAGTGACTCGATAGAGAGCCTGGGGGGGAACACTGAAGCTTTCTTT
TRBV2,once,.,TRBJ2-1,CASSLAARGYNEQFF,TGTGCCAGCAGTTTAGCGGCACGGGGGTACAATGAGCAGTTCTTC
TRBV18,few,.,TRBJ2-2,CASSPGAQSTGELFF,TGTGCCAGCTCACCTGGGGCACAGAGCACCGGGGAGCTGTTTTTT
TRBV19,.,.,TRBJ1-1,CASSSGGFRDTEAFF,TGTGCCAGCTCCTCAGGAGGTTTTCGGGACACTGAAGCTTTCTTT
TRBV3-1/TRBV3-2,once,.,TRBJ2-7,CASSLGAAYEQYF,TGTGCCAGCAGCCTGGGGGCGGCCTACGAGCAGTACTTC
TRBV4-3,.,TRBD1,TRBJ2-2,CASSQDRGAGQVNTGELFF,TGCGCCAGCAGCCAAGATCGTGGTGCGGGACAGGTTAACACCGGGGAGCTGTTTTTT
TRBV9,.,.,TRBJ1-4,CASSANFGEKLFF,TGTGCCAGCAGCGCGAACTTCGGTGAAAAACTGTTTTTT
TRBV19,.,.,TRBJ1-1,CASRSPSTEAFF,TGTGCCAGTAGAAGTCCGAGCACTGAAGCTTTCTTT
TRBV16,.,.,TRBJ1-5,CASSQFRVDQPQHF,TGTGCCAGCAGCCAATTCAGGGTAGATCAGCCCCAGCATTTT
TRBV30,.,TRBD2,TRBJ2-1,CAWSRTSGSEQFF,TGTGCCTGGAGTAGGACTAGCGGGAGTGAGCAGTTCTTC
TRBV28,.,.,TRBJ2-5,CASGRGGFYTETQYF,TGTGCCAGCGGCCGAGGGGGTTTTTATACGGAGACCCAGTACTTC
TRBV3-1/TRBV3-2,once,.,TRBJ2-3,CASSPLAVSTDTQYF,TGTGCCAGCAGCCCCTTAGCGGTTAGCACAGATACGCAGTATTTT
TRBV10-3,.,TRBD2,TRBJ2-7,CAISDQGAGALGEQYF,TGTGCCATCAGTGATCAAGGAGCGGGAGCTTTGGGGGAGCAGTACTTC
TRBV28,once,TRBD1,TRBJ1-5,CASSLLSGQGHQPQHF,TGTGCCAGCAGTTTACTTTCCGGACAGGGACATCAGCCCCAGCATTTT
TRBV5-1,.,.,TRBJ1-1,CASSLYRNTEAFF,TGCGCCAGCAGCTTGTACAGGAACACTGAAGCTTTCTTT
TRBV18,.,.,TRBJ1-2,CASSPPGESYGYTF,TGTGCCAGCTCACCCCCAGGGGAATCCTATGGCTACACCTTC
TRBV7-2,.,.,TRBJ1-1,CASSIGRDTEAFF,TGTGCCAGCAGCATAGGCAGGGACACTGAAGCTTTCTTT
TRBV12-3/TRBV12-4,.,.,TRBJ2-7,CASSLLGIEQYF,TGTGCCAGCAGTTTACTAGGTATAGAGCAGTACTTC
TRBV2,.,TRBD1,TRBJ2-6,CASSSGGQGVFTGANVLTF,TGTGCCAGCAGTTCCGGCGGACAGGGGGTTTTTACTGGGGCCAACGTCCTGACTTTC
TRBV18,.,TRBD1,TRBJ1-1,CASSPRGTGEAGTEAFF,TGTGCCAGCTCACCACGAGGGACAGGGGAGGCTGGCACTGAAGCTTTCTTT
TRBV27,few,.,TRBJ1-1,CASSSWGAGNTEAFF,TGTGCCAGCAGTTCATGGGGCGCCGGGAACACTGAAGCTTTCTTT
TRBV27,.,.,TRBJ2-1,CASSVGGYIANEQFF,TGTGCCAGTTCGGTGGGGGGATATATCGCCAATGAGCAGTTCTTC
TRBV11-2,.,.,TRBJ1-3,CASTVSGNTIYF,TGTGCCAGCACCGTTTCTGGAAACACCATATATTTT
TRBV27,.,TRBD1,TRBJ1-2,CASSLSGQFYGYTF,TGTGCCAGCAGTTTATCGGGACAGTTCTATGGCTACACCTTC
TRBV19,.,TRBD1,TRBJ1-2,CASSPQQGAAYGYTF,TGTGCCAGTAGTCCTCAACAGGGGGCGGCCTATGGCTACACCTTC
TRBV7-2,once,TRBD1,TRBJ1-4,CASSLRQGREKLFF,TGTGCCAGCAGCCTACGACAGGGTCGCGAAAAACTGTTTTTT
TRBV11-2,.,.,TRBJ1-2,CASSHPTETGGYTF,TGTGCCAGCAGCCACCCCACTGAAACGGGTGGCTACACCTTC
TRBV7-2,.,.,TRBJ1-2,CASSPQGHANYGYTF,TGTGCCAGCAGCCCCCAGGGACACGCTAACTATGGCTACACCTTC
TRBV4-2,.,TRBD1,TRBJ1-2,CASSQDRTGYGYTF,TGTGCCAGCAGCCAAGATAGGACAGGCTATGGCTACACCTTC
TRBV7-2,.,TRBD2,TRBJ2-3,CASSALAGGSDTQYF,TGTGCCAGCAGCGCCTTAGCGGGGGGATCAGATACGCAGTATTTT
TRBV2,.,.,TRBJ2-5,CASSEVAGQETQYF,TGTGCCAGCAGTGAAGTGGCAGGCCAAGAGACCCAGTACTTC
TRBV27,.,TRBD2,TRBJ2-5,CASSLRGGLAAQETQYF,TGTGCCAGCAGTTTAAGGGGAGGACTAGCGGCACAAGAGACCCAGTACTTC
TRBV7-9,once,.,TRBJ1-1,CASSLAQANTEAFF,TGTGCCAGCAGCTTAGCACAGGCGAACACTGAAGCTTTCTTT